Each of the 24 T cell receptor beta chains below was sequenced from the same sample in a study of OX40 agonist ivuxolimab in advanced cancers. Profiling relied on immunoSEQ multiplex PCR, and the TCRdb table lists in-frame clones only, not all of them. Altogether tens of thousands of clones are present, 75% to 90% being singletons, with the ten largest covering approximately 1.3%. The sample consisted of CD4+ or CD8+ T cells sorted from blood, taken in a trial of the OX40 agonist ivuxolimab. The receptors were gathered from an adult with an advanced solid tumor such as melanoma, head and neck, liver or kidney cancer.

The chain links TRBV7-8 to TRBJ2-7; the match to TRBD2 covers 9 bases. J gave up 6 bases and V 5 bases, and 2 bases lay outside the gene matches. The germline CDR1 and CDR2 sequences are SGHVS and FQNEAQ. CDR3 length: 12 amino acids. Here the CDR3 reads CASSMGLAEQYF. Written as DNA, the CDR3 is TGTGCCAGCAGCATGGGACTAGCCGAGCAGTACTTC. The entire variable domain, with the rest obtained from reference TRBV7-8 and TRBJ2-7, is as follows: GAGVSQSPRYKVAKRGQDVALRCDPISGHVSLFWYQQALGQGPEFLTYFQNEAQLDKSGLPSDRFFAERPEGSVSTLKIQRTQQEDSAVYLCASSMGLAEQYFGPGTRLTVT.

V usage is TRBV4-1 and J usage is TRBJ1-1, with unresolved D. The CDR3 runs to 14 residues. Looked up from germline, CDR1 is MGHRA and CDR2 is YSYEKL. Trimming took off 7 bases at V and 4 bases at J, with 16 bases between the two ends. CDR3 sequence: CASISYGDATEAFF. The CDR3 coding sequence is TGCGCCAGCATTTCTTACGGGGATGCCACTGAAGCTTTCTTT.

This rearrangement joins TRBV18 to TRBJ1-2, with D unclear. Germline V CDR1 and CDR2: KGHSH, LQKENI. The CDR3 runs to 13 residues. Trimming removed 6 bases at V and 4 bases at J, with 12 bases between. CDR3 sequence: CASSQSPGYGYTF. The CDR3 region has the DNA TGTGCCAGCTCCCAGAGCCCTGGCTATGGCTACACCTTC.

The J gene is TRBJ2-5, the V gene TRBV18, with D perhaps matching TRBD1 (6 bases). Germline CDR1 is KGHSH and CDR2 is LQKENI. The length of the CDR3 is 17 residues. The germline V and J ends were trimmed by 5 bases and 1 base, with 20 bases remaining between them. In nucleotides, the CDR3 is TGTGCCAGCTCAGCGGTCAATGGCAGGGGCTCCCAAGAGACCCAGTACTTC. It yields the protein CASSAVNGRGSQETQYF.

This chain links TRBV7-9 with TRBJ1-2; 9 bases are a match to TRBD1. The CDR3 extends over 16 amino acids. The germline V gene encodes CDR1 SEHNR and CDR2 FQNEAQ (reference sequence). V lost 1 base to trimming and J lost 4 bases; unmatched junction nucleotides: 7. The CDR3 coding sequence is TGTGCCAGCAGCTTAGGTGCGGGACAGGGTGTCTATGGCTACACCTTC. Its translation: CASSLGAGQGVYGYTF.

The gene calls are TRBV5-6 and TRBJ2-7, with D tentatively TRBD1 or TRBD2 (6 bases each). The CDR3 loop spans 16 amino acids. The V gene lost 4 bases and the J gene lost 3 bases, with 20 bases spanning the gap. Germline CDR1 reads SGHDT; CDR2 reads YYEEEE. The CDR3 loop is CASSPTAGEEDYEQYF. CDR3 sequence (DNA): TGTGCCAGCAGCCCAACGGCAGGGGAGGAGGACTACGAGCAGTACTTC.

The sample holds a few counts of this clone. This sequence joins TRBV14 and TRBJ1-2; D ambiguous. The CDR3 runs 16 residues. Germline V lookup: CDR1 SGHDN, CDR2 FVKESK. Trimming cost V 6 bases and J 4 bases, with 21 bases left between them. The CDR3 DNA reads TGTGCCAGCAGTCGAGAGACGACGGGCAGGTTCTATGGCTACACCTTC. It yields the protein CASSRETTGRFYGYTF.

This clone was detected once. As DNA, the CDR3 is TGTGCCAGCAGTAGGAACAGCCAAGGGGAACTGTTTTTT. This gives the protein CASSRNSQGELFF. This chain links TRBV6-4 with TRBJ1-4, with D possibly matching TRBD1 (5 bases). In germline, CDR1 is MRHNA, CDR2 SNTAGT. V gave up 5 bases and J gave up 12 bases, with 16 bases separating them. The CDR3 runs to 13 residues.

This rearrangement joins TRBV19 to TRBJ1-4; D gene uncertain. The CDR3 totals 15 residues. In germline, CDR1 is LNHDA, CDR2 SQIVND (reference sequence). The V end was cut by 7 bases, the J end by 6 bases, with 18 bases between. Written as DNA, the CDR3 is TGTGCCAGTATGAACTACCGGGGTAGCCATGAAAAACTGTTTTTT. Translated, it gives CASMNYRGSHEKLFF.

The chain couples TRBV5-6 to TRBJ1-5; perhaps TRBD1 as D (6 bases). The germline CDR1 and CDR2 sequences are SGHDT and YYEEEE. CDR3 length equals 14 residues. V was shortened by 0 bases and J by 11 bases, with 15 bases between the two germline ends. The CDR3 is CASSLGGLATAQHF. The CDR3, as DNA: TGTGCCAGCAGCTTGGGGGGGCTTGCGACGGCCCAGCATTTT. Supplemented by reference TRBV5-6 and TRBJ1-5, the full variable domain reads DAGVTQSPTHLIKTRGQQVTLRCSPKSGHDTVSWYQQALGQGPQFIFQYYEEEERQRGNFPDRFSGHQFPNYSSELNVNALLLGDSALYLCASSLGGLATAQHFGDGTRLSIL.

The V gene is TRBV28, the J gene TRBJ1-3, with D uncertain. This CDR3 has 13 residues. Trimming took off 4 bases at V and 4 bases at J, with 8 bases between the two ends. From germline, CDR1 is MDHEN and CDR2 SYDVKM. The CDR3 region has the DNA TGTGCCAGCAGTTCAGGCTCGGGAAACACCATATATTTT. Amino acids: CASSSGSGNTIYF.

This clone appeared a single time. The rearrangement uses TRBV2 and TRBJ1-3; possibly TRBD1 for D (5 bases). V lost 2 bases and J lost 0, with 11 bases in between. CDR1 and CDR2 (germline): SNHLY, FYNNEI. The CDR3 is 16 amino acids. The chain's CDR3 is CASSEPTDISGNTIYF. For the CDR3, the DNA is TGTGCCAGCAGTGAACCGACAGATATCTCTGGAAACACCATATATTTT.

The chain has TRBV6-5 and TRBJ2-6; D is uncertain. The germline gives CDR1 MNHEY, CDR2 SVGAGI. Trimming cost V 4 bases and J 4 bases, with 14 bases left between them. CDR3 length: 16 residues. As DNA, the CDR3 is TGTGCCAGCAGTTCCCCCACCGGGTCCGGGGCCAACGTCCTGACTTTC. This encodes CASSSPTGSGANVLTF.

This clone was seen just once. This chain uses TRBV9 with TRBJ1-1, with 8 bases aligning to TRBD1. J lost 4 bases, V lost 0 bases, and 2 bases had no gene match. The CDR3 has 14 residues. The germline gives CDR1 SGDLS, CDR2 YYNGEE. CDR3 sequence: CASSVADRVTEAFF. The CDR3 nucleotides read TGTGCCAGCAGCGTAGCGGACAGGGTCACTGAAGCTTTCTTT.

The chain carries TRBV29-1 and TRBJ1-5, with D maybe TRBD1 (6 bases). Trimming stripped 4 bases from V and 0 bases from J, with 16 bases between. CDR3 length equals 16 residues. CDR1 SQVTM and CDR2 ANQGSEA come from the germline V gene. CDR3 in amino acids: CSVAGKTGDSNQPQHF. The CDR3 DNA sequence: TGCAGCGTTGCCGGTAAGACAGGCGATAGCAATCAGCCCCAGCATTTT.

This clone has only one observation. The chain employs TRBV29-1 and TRBJ2-3; D possibly corresponds to TRBD2 (5 bases). Germline CDR1 and CDR2: SQVTM and ANQGSEA. The CDR3 consists of 11 residues. The V end lost 3 bases, the J end lost 6 bases, and 7 bases lay between the germline ends. CDR3 sequence (DNA): TGCAGCGTTGATTCGGGGGATACGCAGTATTTT. It translates to CSVDSGDTQYF.

The chain uses TRBV19 and TRBJ1-5; 7 bases fit TRBD1. V lost 5 bases, J lost 7 bases, and 11 bases stayed unmatched. The CDR3 runs to 15 residues. CDR1 and CDR2 (germline): LNHDA, SQIVND (reference sequence). Written as DNA, the CDR3 is TGTGCCAGTAGTCCGGCAGGGGGTCGGGGGCAGCCCCAGCATTTT. It specifies CASSPAGGRGQPQHF.

The V gene is TRBV30, the J gene TRBJ1-5; D is ambiguous. The CDR3 contains 13 residues. Per germline, CDR1 GTSNPN and CDR2 SVGIG (reference sequence). Trimming took 8 bases from V and 3 from J, leaving 14 bases between them. CDR3 sequence reads: CAGQKALNQPQHF. CDR3 coding DNA: TGTGCCGGTCAGAAGGCCCTCAATCAGCCCCAGCATTTT.

This chain joins TRBV5-1 and TRBJ2-5, with a weak D call TRBD2 (6 bases). CDR1 and CDR2 from the germline V gene are SGHRS and YFSETQ. The CDR3 extends over 16 amino acids. The V end was cut by 1 base, the J end by 5 bases, with 18 bases between. In DNA form, the CDR3 reads TGCGCCAGCAGCTTGTGGGGGGATGGCTGGGATGAGACCCAGTACTTC. It codes for CASSLWGDGWDETQYF.

This sequence joins TRBV6-1 and TRBJ2-7, with D tentatively TRBD1 (5 bases). V was clipped by 6 bases and J by 2 bases, with 11 bases between them. This CDR3 spans 13 amino acids. Per germline, CDR1 MNHNS and CDR2 SASEGT. The DNA of the CDR3 is TGTGCCAGCAGAAAGACAGAACCCTACGAGCAGTACTTC. Translation gives CASRKTEPYEQYF.

The V call is TRBV30, the J call TRBJ1-5; 8 nucleotides match TRBD1. Unmatched junction bases numbered 7, after V lost 7 bases and J lost 2 bases. The CDR3 totals 14 residues. Germline values: CDR1 GTSNPN, CDR2 SVGIG (reference sequence). CDR3 in amino acids: CAFQGASGNQPQHF. CDR3 in DNA: TGTGCCTTTCAGGGGGCGAGTGGCAATCAGCCCCAGCATTTT.

The rearrangement uses TRBV13 and TRBJ2-7, with D hard to call. CDR1 and CDR2 from the germline V gene are PRHDT and FYEKMQ (reference sequence). With 0 bases removed from V and 6 bases from J, the gap between germline ends came to 18 bases. CDR3 size: 16 residues. The CDR3 reads CASSLGPRIPPSEQYF. CDR3 nucleotide sequence: TGTGCCAGCAGCTTAGGCCCGCGGATCCCTCCCTCCGAGCAGTACTTC.

Here the CDR3 reads CASSWSGTVYNEQFF. The CDR3 coding sequence is TGTGCCAGCAGCTGGTCCGGGACAGTCTACAATGAGCAGTTCTTC. This chain uses TRBV7-3 with TRBJ2-1; 7 nucleotides line up with TRBD1. Trimming at V came to 4 bases and at J to 3 bases, leaving 6 bases not matched to a gene. From germline, CDR1 is SGHTA and CDR2 FQGTGA. CDR3 length: 15 residues. Variable domain in full (rest from reference TRBV7-3 and TRBJ2-1): GAGVSQTPSNKVTEKGKYVELRCDPISGHTALYWYRQSLGQGPEFLIYFQGTGAADDSGLPNDRFFAVRPEGSVSTLKIQRTERGDSAVYLCASSWSGTVYNEQFFGPGTRLTVL.

The V gene is TRBV29-1, the J gene TRBJ2-1; 10 positions match TRBD2. This CDR3 contains 15 residues. Looked up from germline, CDR1 is SQVTM and CDR2 is ANQGSEA. V dropped 0 bases and J dropped 9; count of bases not matched to a gene: 8. The CDR3 protein is CSVEDSLAGVREQFF. DNA for the CDR3: TGCAGCGTTGAAGATTCCCTAGCGGGAGTGCGTGAGCAGTTCTTC.